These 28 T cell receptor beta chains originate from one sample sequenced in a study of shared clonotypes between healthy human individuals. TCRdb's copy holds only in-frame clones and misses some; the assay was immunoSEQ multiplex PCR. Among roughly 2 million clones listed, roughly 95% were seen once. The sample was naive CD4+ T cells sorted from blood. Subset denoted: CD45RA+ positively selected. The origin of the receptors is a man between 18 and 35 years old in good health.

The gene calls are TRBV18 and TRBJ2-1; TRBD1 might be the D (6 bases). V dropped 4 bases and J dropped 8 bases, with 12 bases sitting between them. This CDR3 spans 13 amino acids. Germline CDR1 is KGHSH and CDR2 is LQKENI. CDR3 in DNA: TGTGCCAGCTCACTAACAGGGATACATGAGCAGTTCTTC. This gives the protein CASSLTGIHEQFF.

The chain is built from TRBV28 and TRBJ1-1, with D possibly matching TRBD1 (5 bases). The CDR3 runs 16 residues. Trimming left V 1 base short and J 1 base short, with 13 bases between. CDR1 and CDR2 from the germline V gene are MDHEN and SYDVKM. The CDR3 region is CASSLSGGSGNTEAFF. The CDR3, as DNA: TGTGCCAGCAGTTTATCCGGGGGATCGGGGAACACTGAAGCTTTCTTT. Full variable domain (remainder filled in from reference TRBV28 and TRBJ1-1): DVKVTQSSRYLVKRTGEKVFLECVQDMDHENMFWYRQDPGLGLRLIYFSYDVKMKEKGDIPEGYSVSREKKERFSLILESASTNQTSMYLCASSLSGGSGNTEAFFGQGTRLTVV.

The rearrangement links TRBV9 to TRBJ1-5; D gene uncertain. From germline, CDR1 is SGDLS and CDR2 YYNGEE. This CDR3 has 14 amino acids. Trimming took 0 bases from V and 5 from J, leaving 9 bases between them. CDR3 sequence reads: CASSVDGSDQPQHF. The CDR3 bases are TGTGCCAGCAGCGTAGATGGTTCGGATCAGCCCCAGCATTTT.

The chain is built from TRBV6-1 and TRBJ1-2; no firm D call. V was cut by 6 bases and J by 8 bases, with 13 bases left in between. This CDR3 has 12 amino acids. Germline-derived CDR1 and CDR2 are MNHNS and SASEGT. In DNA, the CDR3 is TGTGCCAGCAGGTCCGTTGTGGGGGGCTACACCTTC. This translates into CASRSVVGGYTF.

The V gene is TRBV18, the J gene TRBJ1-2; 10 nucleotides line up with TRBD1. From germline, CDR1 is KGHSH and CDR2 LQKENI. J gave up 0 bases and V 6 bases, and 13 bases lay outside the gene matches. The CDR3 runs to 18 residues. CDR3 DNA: TGTGCCAGCTCCGCCGGGACAGGGGTCGGAACCGCTAACTATGGCTACACCTTC. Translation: CASSAGTGVGTANYGYTF.

The CDR3 region has the DNA TGCGCCAGCAGCCAAGATGGTTATCGCGGGGGGGGAGGTGGAAACACCATATATTTT. It codes for CASSQDGYRGGGGGNTIYF. This chain links TRBV4-1 with TRBJ1-3; the D gene is possibly TRBD1 (5 bases). The V and J ends lost 0 bases and 3 bases respectively, with 21 bases between them. The CDR3 loop spans 19 amino acids. Germline V gives CDR1 MGHRA, CDR2 YSYEKL.

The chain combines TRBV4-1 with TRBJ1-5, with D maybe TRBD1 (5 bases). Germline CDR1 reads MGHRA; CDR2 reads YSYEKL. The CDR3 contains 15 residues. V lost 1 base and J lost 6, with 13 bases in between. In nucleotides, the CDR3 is TGCGCCAGCAGCCAAGGGGGCCAGGGATCTCAGCCCCAGCATTTT. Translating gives CASSQGGQGSQPQHF.

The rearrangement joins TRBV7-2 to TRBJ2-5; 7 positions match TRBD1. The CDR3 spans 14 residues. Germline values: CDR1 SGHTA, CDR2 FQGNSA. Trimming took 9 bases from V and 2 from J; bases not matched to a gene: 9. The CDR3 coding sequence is TGTGCCAGTGCCCCGAGACAGGGACAAGAGACCCAGTACTTC. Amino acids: CASAPRQGQETQYF.

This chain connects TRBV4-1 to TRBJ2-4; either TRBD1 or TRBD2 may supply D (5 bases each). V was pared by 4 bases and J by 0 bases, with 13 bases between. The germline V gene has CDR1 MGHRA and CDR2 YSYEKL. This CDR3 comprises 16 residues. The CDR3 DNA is TGCGCCAGCAGCCCCTACGGGGCGTTAGCCAAAAACATTCAGTACTTC. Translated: CASSPYGALAKNIQYF.

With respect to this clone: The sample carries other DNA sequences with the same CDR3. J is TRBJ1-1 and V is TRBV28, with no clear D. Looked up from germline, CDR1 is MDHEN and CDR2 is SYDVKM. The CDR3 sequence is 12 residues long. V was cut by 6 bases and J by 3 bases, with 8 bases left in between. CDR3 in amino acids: CASSSGDTEAFF. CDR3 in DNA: TGTGCCAGCAGCTCGGGAGACACTGAAGCTTTCTTT.

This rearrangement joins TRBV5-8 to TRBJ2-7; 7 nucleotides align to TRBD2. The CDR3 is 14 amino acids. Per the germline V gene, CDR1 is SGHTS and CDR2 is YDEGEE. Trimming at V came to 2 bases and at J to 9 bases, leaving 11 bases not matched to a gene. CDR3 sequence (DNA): TGTGCCAGCAGCTTTTGGGGTTCCGGCGGGGGGCAGTACTTC. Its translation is CASSFWGSGGGQYF.

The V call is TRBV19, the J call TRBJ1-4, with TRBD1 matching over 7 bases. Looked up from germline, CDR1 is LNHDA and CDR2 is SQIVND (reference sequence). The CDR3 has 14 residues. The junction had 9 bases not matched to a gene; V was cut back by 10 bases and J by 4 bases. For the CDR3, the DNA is TGTGCCACCTGCCCGGGACAGAATAATGAAAAACTGTTTTTT. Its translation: CATCPGQNNEKLFF.

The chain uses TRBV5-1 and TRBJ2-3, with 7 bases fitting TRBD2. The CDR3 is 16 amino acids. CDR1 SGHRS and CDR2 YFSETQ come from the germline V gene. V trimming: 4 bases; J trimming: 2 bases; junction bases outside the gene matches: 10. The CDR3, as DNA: TGCGCCAGCAGCAACCTCCCGGGGGGAGACACAGATACGCAGTATTTT. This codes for CASSNLPGGDTDTQYF.

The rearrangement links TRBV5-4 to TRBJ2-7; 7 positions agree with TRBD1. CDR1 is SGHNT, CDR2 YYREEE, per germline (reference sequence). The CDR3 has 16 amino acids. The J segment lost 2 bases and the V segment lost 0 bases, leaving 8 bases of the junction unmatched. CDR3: CASSLARGKGAYEQYF. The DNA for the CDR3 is TGTGCCAGCAGCTTGGCCAGGGGGAAGGGAGCCTACGAGCAGTACTTC.

CDR3 protein: CAISDLLGGGDNEQFF. CDR3 coding DNA: TGTGCCATCAGTGATTTACTAGGAGGGGGTGACAATGAGCAGTTCTTC. This rearrangement joins TRBV10-3 to TRBJ2-1, with D tentatively TRBD1 or TRBD2 (6 bases each). Germline V gene lookup returns CDR1 ENHRY and CDR2 SYGVKD. Trimming left V 3 bases short and J 5 bases short, with 17 bases between. The CDR3 spans 16 residues.

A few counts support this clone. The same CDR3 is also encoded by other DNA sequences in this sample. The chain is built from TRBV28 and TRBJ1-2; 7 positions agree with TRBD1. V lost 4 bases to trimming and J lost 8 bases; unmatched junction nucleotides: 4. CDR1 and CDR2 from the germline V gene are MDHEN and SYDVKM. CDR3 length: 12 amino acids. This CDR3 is CASSSTGSGYTF. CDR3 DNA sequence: TGTGCCAGCAGTTCGACAGGGTCCGGCTACACCTTC.

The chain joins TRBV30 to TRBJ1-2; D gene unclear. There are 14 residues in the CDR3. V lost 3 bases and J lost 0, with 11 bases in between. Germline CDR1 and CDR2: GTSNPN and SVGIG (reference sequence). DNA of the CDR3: TGTGCCTGGAGCCCCAAGGTAGCTAACTATGGCTACACCTTC. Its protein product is CAWSPKVANYGYTF.

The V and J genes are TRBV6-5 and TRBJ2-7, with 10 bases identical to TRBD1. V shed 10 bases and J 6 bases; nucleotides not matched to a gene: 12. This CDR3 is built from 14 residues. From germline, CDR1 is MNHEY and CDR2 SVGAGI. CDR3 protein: CATLDGTGDSEQYF. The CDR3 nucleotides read TGTGCCACCCTCGACGGGACAGGGGACAGCGAGCAGTACTTC.

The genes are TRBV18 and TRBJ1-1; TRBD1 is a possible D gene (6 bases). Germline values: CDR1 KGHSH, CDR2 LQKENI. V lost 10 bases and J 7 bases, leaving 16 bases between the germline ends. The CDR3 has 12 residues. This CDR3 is CATGRQEGEAFF. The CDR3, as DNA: TGTGCCACCGGGAGACAGGAAGGTGAAGCTTTCTTT. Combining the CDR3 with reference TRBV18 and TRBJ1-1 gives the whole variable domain NAGVMQNPRHLVRRRGQEARLRCSPMKGHSHVYWYRQLPEEGLKFMVYLQKENIIDESGMPKERFSAEFPKEGPSILRIQQVVRGDSAAYFCATGRQEGEAFFGQGTRLTVV.

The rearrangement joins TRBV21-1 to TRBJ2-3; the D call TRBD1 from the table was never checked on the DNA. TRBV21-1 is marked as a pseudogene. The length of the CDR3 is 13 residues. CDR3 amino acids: CASNQRGPDTQYF. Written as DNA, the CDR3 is TGTGCCAGCAATCAAAGGGGCCCAGATACGCAGTATTTT.

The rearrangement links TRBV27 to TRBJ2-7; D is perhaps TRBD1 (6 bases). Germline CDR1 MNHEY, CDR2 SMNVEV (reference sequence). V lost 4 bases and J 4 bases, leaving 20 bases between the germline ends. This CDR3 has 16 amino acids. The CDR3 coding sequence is TGTGCCAGCAGTTCCACCTACCGGGACAAGTCATACGAGCAGTACTTC. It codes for CASSSTYRDKSYEQYF.

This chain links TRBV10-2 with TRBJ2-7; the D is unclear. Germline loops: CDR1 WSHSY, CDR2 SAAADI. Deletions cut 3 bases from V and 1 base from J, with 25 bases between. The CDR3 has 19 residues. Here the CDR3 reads CASSDPLIPNLAFSYEQYF. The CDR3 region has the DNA TGCGCCAGCAGTGACCCCCTAATCCCTAATCTTGCTTTTTCCTACGAGCAGTACTTC.

The CDR3 is CASSTGAAGANVLTF. DNA for the CDR3: TGTGCCAGCAGTACGGGGGCGGCTGGGGCCAACGTCCTGACTTTC. The chain employs TRBV28 and TRBJ2-6; possibly TRBD1 or TRBD2 for D (6 bases each). Trimming pared 5 bases from V and 2 bases from J, leaving 10 bases between. The CDR3 spans 15 residues. Germline V gene lookup returns CDR1 MDHEN and CDR2 SYDVKM.

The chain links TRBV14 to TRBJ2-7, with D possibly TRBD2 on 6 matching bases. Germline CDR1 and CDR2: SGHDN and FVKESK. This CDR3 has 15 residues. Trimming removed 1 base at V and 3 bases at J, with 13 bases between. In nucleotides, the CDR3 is TGTGCCAGCAGCCAAGGAGATGGGACTGGCTACGAGCAGTACTTC. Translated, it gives CASSQGDGTGYEQYF.

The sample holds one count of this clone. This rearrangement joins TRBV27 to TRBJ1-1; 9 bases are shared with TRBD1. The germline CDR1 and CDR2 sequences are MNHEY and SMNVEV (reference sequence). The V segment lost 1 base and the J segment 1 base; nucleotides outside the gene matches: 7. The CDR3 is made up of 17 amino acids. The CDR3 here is CASSLLPGQGGNTEAFF. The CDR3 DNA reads TGTGCCAGCAGTTTATTACCGGGACAGGGCGGGAACACTGAAGCTTTCTTT.

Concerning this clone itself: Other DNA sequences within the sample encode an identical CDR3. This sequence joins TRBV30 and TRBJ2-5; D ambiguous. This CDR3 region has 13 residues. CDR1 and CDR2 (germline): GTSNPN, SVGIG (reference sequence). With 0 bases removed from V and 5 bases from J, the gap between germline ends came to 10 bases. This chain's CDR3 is CAWSVGIGETQYF. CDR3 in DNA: TGTGCCTGGAGTGTAGGGATAGGGGAGACCCAGTACTTC.

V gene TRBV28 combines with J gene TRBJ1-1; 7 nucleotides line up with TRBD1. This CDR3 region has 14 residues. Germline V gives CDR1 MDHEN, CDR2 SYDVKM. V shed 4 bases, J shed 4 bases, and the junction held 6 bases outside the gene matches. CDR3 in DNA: TGTGCCAGCAGTTGGACAGGAGACATCACTGAAGCTTTCTTT. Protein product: CASSWTGDITEAFF.

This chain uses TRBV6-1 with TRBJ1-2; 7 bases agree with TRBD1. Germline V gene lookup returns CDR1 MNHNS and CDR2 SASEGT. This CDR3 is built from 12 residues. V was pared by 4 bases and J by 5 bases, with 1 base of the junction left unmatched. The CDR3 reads CASSAGGYGYTF. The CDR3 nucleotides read TGTGCCAGCAGTGCAGGGGGGTATGGCTACACCTTC.